Presented here are 18 T cell receptor beta chains from one specimen sequenced in a study of T cell responses to AZD1222 COVID-19 vaccine. Repertoires were generated with immunoSEQ multiplex PCR, while TCRdb's copy carries only in-frame clones and drops some. The repertoire holds 150,000 or so clones, with about 90% as singletons. Sequenced material: peripheral blood, taken 28 days after the second AZD1222 dose. The receptor source for this set is an adult who received the AZD1222 COVID-19 vaccine.

The chain recombines TRBV11-2 with TRBJ2-7; D is undetermined. This CDR3 has 15 residues. V lost 0 bases to trimming and J lost 4 bases, with 13 bases between them. The germline V gene encodes CDR1 SGHAT and CDR2 FQNNGV. In DNA form, the CDR3 reads TGTGCCAGCAGCTTAGAATTTTCGGCTATTTACGAGCAGTACTTC. Protein: CASSLEFSAIYEQYF.

The V gene is TRBV6-1, the J gene TRBJ2-5, with D uncertain. Germline CDR1 reads MNHNS; CDR2 reads SASEGT. V was pared by 0 bases and J by 4 bases, with 9 bases between. This CDR3 contains 14 residues. For the CDR3, the DNA is TGTGCCAGCAGTGAAGCGGGCAGCCCAGAGACCCAGTACTTC. This encodes CASSEAGSPETQYF.

The V call is TRBV14, the J call TRBJ2-1; no firm D call. This CDR3 has 14 residues. V lost 1 base and J 7 bases, leaving 11 bases between the germline ends. Germline V gives CDR1 SGHDN, CDR2 FVKESK. CDR3: CASSQGTGLNEQFF. CDR3 nucleotide sequence: TGTGCCAGCAGCCAAGGGACGGGTTTGAATGAGCAGTTCTTC.

The chain joins TRBV19 to TRBJ2-1, with D unresolved. V was trimmed by 5 bases and J by 4 bases, leaving 6 bases between them. CDR3 length: 12 residues. Germline V gene lookup returns CDR1 LNHDA and CDR2 SQIVND (reference sequence). CDR3 sequence: CASSPDYNEQFF. Written as DNA, the CDR3 is TGTGCCAGTAGTCCAGATTACAATGAGCAGTTCTTC.

The chain recombines TRBV13 with TRBJ1-1; D uncertain. V lost 1 base, J lost 1 base, and 1 base lay in between. There are 12 residues in the CDR3. Per germline, CDR1 PRHDT and CDR2 FYEKMQ (reference sequence). The CDR3 is CASSLENTEAFF. Written as DNA, the CDR3 is TGTGCCAGCAGCTTAGAGAACACTGAAGCTTTCTTT.

The CDR3 spells CAISDRREDTQYF. CDR3 DNA sequence: TGTGCCATCAGTGATAGGCGGGAGGATACGCAGTATTTT. The rearrangement joins TRBV10-3 to TRBJ2-3, with TRBD2 matching over 7 bases. Unmatched junction bases numbered 3, after V lost 3 bases and J lost 6 bases. Germline V gene lookup returns CDR1 ENHRY and CDR2 SYGVKD. The CDR3 spans 13 residues.

The gene calls are TRBV7-2 and TRBJ2-1; the match to TRBD1 covers 7 bases. V trimming: 1 base; J trimming: 8 bases; junction bases outside the gene matches: 14. The CDR3 consists of 17 residues. CDR1 is SGHTA, CDR2 FQGNSA, per germline. As DNA, the CDR3 is TGTGCCAGCAGCTTAGAGGGAGTTTGGGCCAGGGGGTATGAGCAGTTCTTC. Its protein is CASSLEGVWARGYEQFF.

This clone was recorded once. V gene TRBV6-8 combines with J gene TRBJ2-7; 11 nucleotides agree with TRBD2. With 5 bases clipped from V and 0 bases from J, the junction kept 18 bases outside the gene matches. Germline CDR1 is MNHGY and CDR2 is SAAAGT. The CDR3 contains 20 residues. DNA for the CDR3: TGTGCCAGCAGTCGCAGGGGACTAGCGGTACATCCGCAGAGCTCCTACGAGCAGTACTTC. Residues: CASSRRGLAVHPQSSYEQYF.

The rearrangement links TRBV24-1 to TRBJ2-2, with D maybe TRBD2 (6 bases). The CDR3 is made up of 15 amino acids. V was shortened by 7 bases and J by 6 bases, with 17 bases between the two germline ends. Germline V gives CDR1 KGHDR, CDR2 SFDVKD. Here the CDR3 DNA reads TGTGCCACCAGGAATCGGGCCGGGAGCTCCGGGGAGCTGTTTTTT. It translates to CATRNRAGSSGELFF.

V and J are TRBV2 and TRBJ2-5, with D tentatively TRBD2 (6 bases). The V gene's germline CDR1 is SNHLY and CDR2 FYNNEI. V was cut by 7 bases and J by 6 bases, with 21 bases left in between. This CDR3 is built from 15 residues. The DNA of the CDR3 is TGTGCCAGCAAAGAAGACAGACGGGCGGGAAAGACCCAGTACTTC. It codes for CASKEDRRAGKTQYF.

In its sample, this clone was seen a few times. The chain employs TRBV6-6 and TRBJ1-6; D perhaps matches TRBD1 (6 bases). This CDR3 is built from 12 residues. From germline, CDR1 is MNHNY and CDR2 SVGAGI (reference sequence). The V gene lost 7 bases and the J gene lost 13 bases, with 14 bases spanning the gap. The CDR3 loop is CASNERGSPLHF. The CDR3 DNA is TGTGCCAGCAATGAAAGGGGGTCCCCCCTCCACTTT.

The chain joins TRBV3-1 (or the pseudogene TRBV3-2) to TRBJ2-2; D is ambiguous. The ends were cut back, 4 bases at V and 5 bases at J, with 8 bases in the middle. CDR1 LGHDT and CDR2 YNNKEL come from the germline V gene (reference sequence). The CDR3 runs to 13 residues. As DNA, the CDR3 is TGTGCCAGCAGCCTGAGCTGGACCGGGGAGCTGTTTTTT. This encodes CASSLSWTGELFF.

This rearrangement joins TRBV6-5 to TRBJ2-7; no clear D. CDR3 size: 14 residues. The germline V and J ends were trimmed by 0 bases and 5 bases, with 11 bases remaining between them. The germline gives CDR1 MNHEY, CDR2 SVGAGI. The CDR3 protein is CASSYSINRDEQYF. CDR3 nucleotides: TGTGCCAGCAGTTACTCGATTAACCGGGACGAGCAGTACTTC.

The chain is built from TRBV5-5 and TRBJ2-4, with TRBD2 identical over 13 bases. This CDR3 has 18 residues. Losses at the gene ends were 0 bases for V and 9 bases for J; bases not matched to a gene: 12. CDR1 is SGHKS, CDR2 YYEKEE, per germline (reference sequence). CDR3 sequence: CASSLGAGLAGDRGIQYF. Here the CDR3 DNA reads TGTGCCAGCAGCTTGGGGGCCGGACTAGCGGGAGATCGGGGCATTCAGTACTTC.

CDR3 DNA sequence: TGTGCCAGCAGCTCCACGGTCCTTACGGCCCAGTACTTC. Translating it yields CASSSTVLTAQYF. V is TRBV7-2 and J is TRBJ2-5; D is uncertain. The CDR3 covers 13 residues. Trimming cost V 4 bases and J 9 bases, with 15 bases left between them. Per the germline V gene, CDR1 is SGHTA and CDR2 is FQGNSA.

The gene calls are TRBV3-1 (or the pseudogene TRBV3-2) and TRBJ2-1; no clear D. This CDR3 spans 12 amino acids. V dropped 1 base and J dropped 4 bases, with 2 bases sitting between them. Germline V gene sequence: CDR1 LGHDT, CDR2 YNNKEL (reference sequence). The CDR3 DNA reads TGTGCCAGCAGCCAAGGTTACAATGAGCAGTTCTTC. Protein: CASSQGYNEQFF.

This sequence joins TRBV29-1 and TRBJ1-2; possibly TRBD1 for D (6 bases). V shed 4 bases and J shed 2 bases, with 11 bases lying between them. Germline V CDR1 and CDR2: SQVTM, ANQGSEA. The CDR3 has 13 residues. The CDR3 spells CSVAEGGNYGYTF. The CDR3 DNA follows: TGCAGCGTTGCCGAGGGGGGGAACTATGGCTACACCTTC.

This clone came up once. This chain uses TRBV7-9 with TRBJ1-2, with D unresolved. Deletions cut 5 bases from V and 5 bases from J, with 9 bases between. The CDR3 sequence is 12 residues long. Per the germline V gene, CDR1 is SEHNR and CDR2 is FQNEAQ (reference sequence). The CDR3 loop reads CASSPPGYGYTF. CDR3 bases: TGTGCCAGCAGCCCCCCCGGGTATGGCTACACCTTC.